The table lists the clone carrying this TCR beta chain with many counts. TCRdb itself ran the RACE reads through MiXCR, one entry per CDR3 protein. Here the sample spans 70,000 to 90,000 distinct CDR3 sequences, about 9.4% being singletons. This CDR3 has 12 residues. CDR1 and CDR2 (germline): LNHDA, SQIVND (reference sequence). The V end lost 8 bases, the J end lost 2 bases, and 9 bases lay between the germline ends. The sample belongs to a study of human T cells and chemical hapten exposure. Time point here: patch test 2, 6 weeks after DPC sensitization. The treatment is: therapeutic diphenylcyclopropenone sensitization with weekly scalp DPC. Each patch-test visit's blood sample preceded patch application.

The chain is built from TRBV19 and TRBJ1-2; maybe TRBD1 (6 bases). The material was whole blood, obtained in connection with sensitization to the hapten diphenylcyclopropenone (DPC). This TCR derives from a woman in her forties or fifties with alopecia areata. Some clones in this sample may be carry-over from other donors' samples. CDR3 coding DNA: TGTGCCAGTCGGACAGCGAACTATGGCTACACCTTC. It is translated as CASRTANYGYTF.